This T cell receptor (beta chain) was identified in a study of T cell responses to AZD1222 COVID-19 vaccine. Whole-study results and caveats: There were mostly white British donors and more females than males, and clonal diversity was possibly underestimated. Regions left unmutated in variants are reportedly the target of nearly half of spike-specific TCRs. Two doses of AZD1222 preceded a rise in Spike-specific TCR breadth and depth.

Combined were second doses at about 4 or about 12 weeks. A word on this clone: The antigen remains undetermined.

The J segment lost 4 bases and the V segment lost 7 bases, leaving 8 bases of the junction unmatched. The CDR3 has 14 residues. Germline loops: CDR1 SGHVS, CDR2 FQNEAQ. The method was immunoSEQ multiplex PCR; TCRdb's version includes in-frame clones alone and lacks a portion of them. The table includes 250,000 to 300,000 clones, 85% to 95% detected once. Source: peripheral blood, taken 28 days after the second AZD1222 dose. This sequence was found in an adult who received the AZD1222 COVID-19 vaccine. The chain joins TRBV7-8 to TRBJ2-5; 8 bases are shared with TRBD1. CDR3 bases: TGTGCCAGCACAACCCGGACAGGGCGAGAGACCCAGTACTTC. Its translation is CASTTRTGRETQYF.